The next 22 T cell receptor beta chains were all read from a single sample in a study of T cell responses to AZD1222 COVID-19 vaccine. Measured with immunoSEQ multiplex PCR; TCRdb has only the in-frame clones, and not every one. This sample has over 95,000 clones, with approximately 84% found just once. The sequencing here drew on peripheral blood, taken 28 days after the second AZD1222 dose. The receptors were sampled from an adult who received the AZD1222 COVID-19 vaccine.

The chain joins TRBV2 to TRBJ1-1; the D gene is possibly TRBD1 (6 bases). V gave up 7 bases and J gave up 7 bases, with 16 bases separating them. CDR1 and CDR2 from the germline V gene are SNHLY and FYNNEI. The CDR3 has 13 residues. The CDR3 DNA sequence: TGTGCCAGCATCTCAGGGGTGAACGGTGAAGCTTTCTTT. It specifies CASISGVNGEAFF.

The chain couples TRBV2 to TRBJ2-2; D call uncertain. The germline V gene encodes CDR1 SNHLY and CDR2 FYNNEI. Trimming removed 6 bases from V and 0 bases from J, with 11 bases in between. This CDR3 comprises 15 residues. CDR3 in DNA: TGTGCCAGCAGAACAGAGAAATCGAACACCGGGGAGCTGTTTTTT. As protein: CASRTEKSNTGELFF. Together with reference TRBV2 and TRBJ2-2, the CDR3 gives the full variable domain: EPEVTQTPSHQVTQMGQEVILRCVPISNHLYFYWYRQILGQKVEFLVSFYNNEISEKSEIFDDQFSVERPDGSNFTLKIRSTKLEDSAMYFCASRTEKSNTGELFFGEGSRLTVL.

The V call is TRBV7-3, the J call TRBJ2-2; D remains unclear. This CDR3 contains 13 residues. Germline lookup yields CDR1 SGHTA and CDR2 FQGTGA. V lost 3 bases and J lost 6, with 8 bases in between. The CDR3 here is CASSFSYSGELFF. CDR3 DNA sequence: TGTGCCAGCAGCTTTTCTTATTCCGGGGAGCTGTTTTTT.

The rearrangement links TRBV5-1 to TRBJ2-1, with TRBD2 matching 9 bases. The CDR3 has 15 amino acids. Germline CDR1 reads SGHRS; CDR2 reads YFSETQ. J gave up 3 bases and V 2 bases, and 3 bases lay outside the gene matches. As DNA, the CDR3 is TGCGCCAGCAGCTTACAACTAGCGGGCTACAATGAGCAGTTCTTC. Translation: CASSLQLAGYNEQFF.

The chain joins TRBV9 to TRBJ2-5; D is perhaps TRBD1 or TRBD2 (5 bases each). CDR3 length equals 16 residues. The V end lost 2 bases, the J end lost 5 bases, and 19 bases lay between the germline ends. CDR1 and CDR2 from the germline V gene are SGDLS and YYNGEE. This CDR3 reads CASSVASGTWGETQYF. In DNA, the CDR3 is TGTGCCAGCAGCGTTGCATCCGGGACCTGGGGGGAGACCCAGTACTTC.

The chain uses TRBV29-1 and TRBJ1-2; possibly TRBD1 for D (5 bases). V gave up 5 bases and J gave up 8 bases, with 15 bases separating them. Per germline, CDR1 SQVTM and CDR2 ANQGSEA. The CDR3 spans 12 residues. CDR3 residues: CSVWGDLVGYTF. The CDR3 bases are TGCAGCGTTTGGGGGGACCTAGTGGGCTACACCTTC.

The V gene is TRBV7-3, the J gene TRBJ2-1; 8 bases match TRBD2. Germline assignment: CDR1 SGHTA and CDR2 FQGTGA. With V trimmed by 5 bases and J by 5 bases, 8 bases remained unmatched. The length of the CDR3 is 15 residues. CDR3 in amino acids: CASSRTGTRNNEQFF. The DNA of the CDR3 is TGTGCCAGCAGCAGAACCGGGACTAGGAACAATGAGCAGTTCTTC. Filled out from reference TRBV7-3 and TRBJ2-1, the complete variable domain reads GAGVSQTPSNKVTEKGKYVELRCDPISGHTALYWYRQSLGQGPEFLIYFQGTGAADDSGLPNDRFFAVRPEGSVSTLKIQRTERGDSAVYLCASSRTGTRNNEQFFGPGTRLTVL.

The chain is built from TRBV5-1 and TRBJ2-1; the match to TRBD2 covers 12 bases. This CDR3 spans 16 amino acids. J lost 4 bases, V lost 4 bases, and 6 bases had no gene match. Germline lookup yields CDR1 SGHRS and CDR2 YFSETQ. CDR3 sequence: CASSISGLAGYNEQFF. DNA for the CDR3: TGCGCCAGCAGCATATCGGGACTAGCGGGTTACAATGAGCAGTTCTTC.

CDR3 nucleotides: TGTGCCAGTAGTACCACAGGGAAAGCGACTAATGAAAAACTGTTTTTT. Protein product: CASSTTGKATNEKLFF. The chain carries TRBV19 and TRBJ1-4, with a possible D match to TRBD1 (6 bases). Germline V gene sequence: CDR1 LNHDA, CDR2 SQIVND (reference sequence). V shed 4 bases and J shed 2 bases, with 14 bases lying between them. The CDR3 sequence is 16 residues long.

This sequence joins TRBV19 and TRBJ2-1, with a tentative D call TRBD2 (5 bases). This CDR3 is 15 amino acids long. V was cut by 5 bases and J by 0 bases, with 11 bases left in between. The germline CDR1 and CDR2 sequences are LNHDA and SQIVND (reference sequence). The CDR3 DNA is TGTGCCAGTAGTCTGAGGGCAGGCTCCTACAATGAGCAGTTCTTC. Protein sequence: CASSLRAGSYNEQFF.

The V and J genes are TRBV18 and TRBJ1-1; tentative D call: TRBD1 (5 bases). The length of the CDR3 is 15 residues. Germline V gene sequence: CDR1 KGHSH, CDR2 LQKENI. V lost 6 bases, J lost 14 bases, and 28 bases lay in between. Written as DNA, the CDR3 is TGTGCCAGCTCCCCTCGCAGAGAGCGGACCCGGGGGGGATTCTTT. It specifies CASSPRRERTRGGFF.

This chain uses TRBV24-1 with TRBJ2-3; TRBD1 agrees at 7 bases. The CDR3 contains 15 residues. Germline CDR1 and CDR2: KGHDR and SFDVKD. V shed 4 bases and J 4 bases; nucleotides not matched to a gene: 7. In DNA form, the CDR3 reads TGTGCCACCAGTGACTCGGGACAGCTCCCAGATACGCAGTATTTT. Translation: CATSDSGQLPDTQYF.

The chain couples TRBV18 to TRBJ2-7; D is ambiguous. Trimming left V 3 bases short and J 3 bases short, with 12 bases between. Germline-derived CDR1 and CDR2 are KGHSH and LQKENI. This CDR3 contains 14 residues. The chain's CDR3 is CASSPTRHNYEQYF. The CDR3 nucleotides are TGTGCCAGCTCACCGACGAGACACAACTACGAGCAGTACTTC.

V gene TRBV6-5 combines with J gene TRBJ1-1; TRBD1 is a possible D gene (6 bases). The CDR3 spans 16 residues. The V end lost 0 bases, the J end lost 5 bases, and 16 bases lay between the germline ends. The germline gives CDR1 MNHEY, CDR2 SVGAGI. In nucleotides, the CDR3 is TGTGCCAGCAGTTACTCGGTAGGGGGGGCGCCGACTGAAGCTTTCTTT. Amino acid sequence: CASSYSVGGAPTEAFF.

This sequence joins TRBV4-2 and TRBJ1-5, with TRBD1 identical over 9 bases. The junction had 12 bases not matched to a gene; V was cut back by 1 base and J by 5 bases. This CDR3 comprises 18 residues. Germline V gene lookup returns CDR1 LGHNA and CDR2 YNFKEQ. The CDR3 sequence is CASSQVEAGTGTDQPQHF. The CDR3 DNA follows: TGTGCCAGCAGCCAAGTTGAGGCCGGGACAGGGACAGATCAGCCCCAGCATTTT.

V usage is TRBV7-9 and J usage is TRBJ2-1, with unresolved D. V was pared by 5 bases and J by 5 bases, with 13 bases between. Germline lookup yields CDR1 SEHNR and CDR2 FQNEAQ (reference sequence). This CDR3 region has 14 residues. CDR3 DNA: TGTGCCAGCAGCCTATCATTAGGGAACAATGAGCAGTTCTTC. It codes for CASSLSLGNNEQFF.

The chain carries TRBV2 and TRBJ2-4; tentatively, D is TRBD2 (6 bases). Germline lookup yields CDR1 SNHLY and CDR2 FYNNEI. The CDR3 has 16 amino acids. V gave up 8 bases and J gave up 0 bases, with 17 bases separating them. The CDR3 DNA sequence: TGTGCCAGCGCGATAGCGGTCAACCTAGCCAAAAACATTCAGTACTTC. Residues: CASAIAVNLAKNIQYF.

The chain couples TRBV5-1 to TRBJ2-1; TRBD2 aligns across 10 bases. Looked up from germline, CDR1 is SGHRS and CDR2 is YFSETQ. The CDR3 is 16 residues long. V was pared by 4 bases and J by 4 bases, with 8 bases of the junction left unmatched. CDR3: CASSPSGSGGYNEQFF. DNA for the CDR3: TGCGCCAGCAGCCCGAGTGGTAGCGGGGGGTACAATGAGCAGTTCTTC.

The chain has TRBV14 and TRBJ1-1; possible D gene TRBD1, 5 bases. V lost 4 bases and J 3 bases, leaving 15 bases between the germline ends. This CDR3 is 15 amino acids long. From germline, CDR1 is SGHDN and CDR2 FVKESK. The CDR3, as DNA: TGTGCCAGCAGCCTGACAGAGGGGAAAGACACTGAAGCTTTCTTT. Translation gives CASSLTEGKDTEAFF.

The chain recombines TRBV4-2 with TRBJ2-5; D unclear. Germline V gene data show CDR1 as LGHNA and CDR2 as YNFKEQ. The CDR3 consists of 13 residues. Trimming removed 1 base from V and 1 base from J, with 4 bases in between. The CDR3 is CASSQGGQETQYF. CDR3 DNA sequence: TGTGCCAGCAGCCAAGGTGGCCAAGAGACCCAGTACTTC.

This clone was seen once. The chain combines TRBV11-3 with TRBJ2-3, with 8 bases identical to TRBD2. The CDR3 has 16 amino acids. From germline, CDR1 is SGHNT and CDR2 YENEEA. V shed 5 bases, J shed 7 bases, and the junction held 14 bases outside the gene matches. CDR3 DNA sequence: TGTGCCAGCAGCCACAGACTAGCGTGGAGAATAAATACGCAGTATTTT. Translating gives CASSHRLAWRINTQYF.

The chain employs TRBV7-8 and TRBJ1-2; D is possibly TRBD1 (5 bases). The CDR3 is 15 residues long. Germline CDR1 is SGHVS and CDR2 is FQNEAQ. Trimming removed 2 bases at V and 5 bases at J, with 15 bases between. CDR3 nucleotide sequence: TGTGCCAGCAGCTTACTTGGGGGTATTGGATATGGCTACACCTTC. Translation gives CASSLLGGIGYGYTF. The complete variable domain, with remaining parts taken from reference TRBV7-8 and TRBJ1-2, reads GAGVSQSPRYKVAKRGQDVALRCDPISGHVSLFWYQQALGQGPEFLTYFQNEAQLDKSGLPSDRFFAERPEGSVSTLKIQRTQQEDSAVYLCASSLLGGIGYGYTFGSGTRLTVV.